This T cell receptor beta chain was captured in a study of blood T cells in healthy people across ages (dated by TCRdb to the mid-2010s). Broadly, across the study: Template switching captured roughly one uniquely barcoded TCR beta cDNA molecule per two T cells in model experiments. The study analyzed two additional independent replicas of 1 million unique cDNA reads from the same blood draw for two donors, one aged 18 to 30 and one aged 80 or older. The donors were divided into four age groups: young (average around 16 years), middle-aged (about 39), aged (about 62) and long-lived (82). Using deep sequencing normalized with unique cDNA molecular identifiers, the study measured how TCR beta repertoire diversity changes with age.

Libraries came from 5' RACE. Sequencer: Illumina HiSeq 2500. The second PCR ran for about 6 to 12 cycles and used a J-beta primer mix along with a sample-barcoded 5' primer. A template-switch 5' adaptor carrying 12 random nucleotides introduced a unique molecular identifier onto each TCR beta cDNA molecule. Each sample yielded at least 2.5 million CDR3-containing paired-end reads. The Mint cDNA synthesis kit, primed by a TRBC-specific oligonucleotide, was used to synthesize first-strand cDNA from all RNA. Following uracil-DNA glycosylase treatment, a first 18-cycle PCR with universal primers M1SS and BC2_uni_R was performed on all cDNA. Under the source paper's analysis protocol: For normalization, 1 million high-quality reads were randomly selected from each sample, with every read carrying a distinct molecular identifier. Reads with shared molecular identifiers were discarded instead of being binned into consensus sequences. MiTCR, with a Q25 quality threshold and the strictest error-elimination algorithm, was used for CDR3 identification, clonotype clustering and error correction. A nonparametric unseen species model with Euler transformation was used to estimate a lower bound on total TCR beta diversity. Starting from the raw public reads, TCRdb applied fastp trimming at Q25, assembled clones with MiXCR and retained in-frame beta chains. Records with the same CDR3 protein are collapsed into one entry carrying the most frequent genes and DNA. These V and J calls rely on TCRdb rather than the paper's analysis. The table for this sample lists about 780,000 distinct CDR3 sequences; roughly 25% of them were counted only once. The leading ten clones occupy 2.5% to 3.5% of the sample.

There are a few counts of this clonotype. What antigen it recognizes has not been identified. Base-call qualities are not available, and no considerably larger clone is one nucleotide away. The approximately 40 donors, aged 6 to 90 years, were systemically healthy Caucasian individuals from Russia. Roughly 10 milliliters of peripheral blood were drawn from each donor into EDTA-treated Vacutainer tubes. Ficoll-Paque density-gradient centrifugation was used to isolate PBMCs, with at least 6.5 million per sample. Total RNA, at least 6 micrograms per sample, was extracted from PBMCs with Trizol reagent. For every donor, an aliquot of PBMCs went through flow cytometry to measure the percentages of naive CD45RAhigh/CD27high T cells. General study outcomes and caveats: There was a strong correlation between observed TCR beta diversity and the percentage of naive T cells measured by flow cytometry. Observed TCR beta diversity per million T cells fell roughly linearly with age, and a significant reduction was already apparent by age roughly 41. Estimates of total diversity from one million sequenced T cells were regarded as lower bounds and underestimates. Because profiling used bulk unsorted PBMCs, naive and antigen-experienced compartments could not be compared conclusively. The CMV infection status of donors was not known, potentially confounding age-related changes in expanded clonotypes. The long-lived group showed more naive CD4+ T cells, fewer expanded clones and increased TCR diversity than the aged group, suggesting age selection.

These same data were also listed under a study on T cells of mothers and their children. As noted in the second study: Donors were nine systemically healthy Caucasian individuals: three mothers and their six children. cDNA synthesis consumed the entire amount of extracted RNA, loaded at approximately 1.6 ug RNA in each 15 ul reaction. In the second PCR, the M1S primer introduced both the sample barcodes and 2-4 random nucleotides. Over 8 million TCR beta CDR3 reads were obtained for each mother, and around 2.7 million reads were obtained for each child. TCR recombination output is similarly shaped by thymic selection in related and unrelated pairs, with a minor effect exerted by inherited differences. Related mother-child pairs always showed normalized repertoire overlap that was slightly higher than in unrelated mother-child pairs, though the difference was never significant. With a sensitivity of around 97 clones per million clonotypes, no persistent microchimeric T cell clones were detected. Deep NGS was used in the study to compare the TCR beta repertoires of mothers and children and to look for features that separate related mother-child pairs from unrelated individuals. On average, the children were around 11 +/- 4 years old, while the mothers were about 38 +/- 4 years old. Libraries were sequenced on Illumina HiSeq 2000 with 100+100 nt paired-end reads after adapter ligation with NEBNext reagents. To prevent cross-contamination, the mother and child libraries were prepared one month apart and sequenced in separate runs. Between roughly 450,000 and 2,000,000 distinct TCR beta clonotypes were identified per donor. Naive TCR beta clonotypes were estimated from low-frequency clonotypes matched to each donor's FACS-determined naive share, without sorting.

Sequencing input: blood. The TCR originated in a boy aged 5-17 years in good health.

Here is the DNA: TGTGCCAGCAGCGATAGCGGGGGGGCCTACAATGAGCAGTTCTTC. The encoded protein is CASSDSGGAYNEQFF. The V and J genes are TRBV5-4 and TRBJ2-7; the junction holds 11 bases that match TRBD2. The DNA matches TRBJ2-1 better at its end, which makes the J call doubtful. There are 15 amino acids in the CDR3, from cysteine to phenylalanine inclusive. Only the CDR3 part of the read is kept: 45 bases, read in frame from the first base. For CDR1 and CDR2, the germline V gene (reference sequence) lists SGHNT and YYREEE.